These T cell receptor beta chains were read from a single sample in a study of blood T cell repertoires in COVID-19. Sequencing used immunoSEQ multiplex PCR; TCRdb keeps in-frame clones, though not all of them. The sample holds roughly 70,000 clones, just under 90% seen once. The source material was peripheral blood. The receptors here all came from a woman of 80 years or more with active COVID-19. The CDR3 runs from the conserved cysteine through the conserved F or W. The D gene is left open where the match is weak.

TRBD1 TRBJ1-2 TRBV6-5 CASHEGTGDGYTF
NA TRBJ2-7 TRBV5-1 CASSATGYEQYF
TRBD1 TRBJ1-4 TRBV5-4 CASSPGGLRGEKLFF
NA TRBJ1-1 TRBV27 CASSSRRGSQAFF
TRBD2 TRBJ2-2 TRBV18 CASSPVAGRTGELFF
NA TRBJ1-1 TRBV7-7 CASSPQPGHGLFF
NA TRBJ2-3 TRBV28 CASSWKLGTSTDTQYF
TRBD2 TRBJ2-7 TRBV5-1 CASSLWGLAGINYEQYF
NA TRBJ2-7 TRBV2 CASSNTYEQYF
TRBD2 TRBJ2-1 TRBV2 CASLRTSANEQFF
TRBD2 TRBJ2-5 TRBV27 CASSRTSGHDTETQYF
TRBD1 TRBJ2-7 TRBV19 CASSPGTGPSYEQYF